This T cell receptor (beta chain) was captured by sequencing in a study of blood T cell repertoires in COVID-19. Study-level information: COVID-19 samples from acute and convalescent phases originated in the United States, Italy and Spain. The analysed material was cDNA or gDNA that came from T cells, B-cell-depleted T cells, or PBMCs.

Germline-derived CDR1 and CDR2 are SGHAT and FQNNGV. This CDR3 region has 13 residues. V gave up 6 bases and J gave up 4 bases, with 12 bases separating them. Libraries were prepared by immunoSEQ multiplex PCR; TCRdb keeps only in-frame clonotypes and omits some of them. This sample yields over 100,000 clones, of which over 80% are seen a single time; over 2% belongs to the top ten. Input material: peripheral blood. The V and J genes are TRBV11-2 and TRBJ1-2, with D perhaps matching TRBD1 (5 bases). The sequence came from a man aged 50 to 59 with active COVID-19. The CDR3 DNA sequence: TGTGCCAGCAGTTTAACAGGTCTCTATGGCTACACCTTC. Translation: CASSLTGLYGYTF.